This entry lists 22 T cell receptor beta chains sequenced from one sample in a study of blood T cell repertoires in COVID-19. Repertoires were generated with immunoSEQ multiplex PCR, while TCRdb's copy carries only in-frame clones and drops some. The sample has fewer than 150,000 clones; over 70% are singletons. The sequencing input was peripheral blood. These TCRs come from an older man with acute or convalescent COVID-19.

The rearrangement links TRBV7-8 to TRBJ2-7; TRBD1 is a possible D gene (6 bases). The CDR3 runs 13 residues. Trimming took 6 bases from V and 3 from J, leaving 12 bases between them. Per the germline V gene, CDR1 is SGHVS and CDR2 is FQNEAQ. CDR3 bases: TGTGCCAGCAGTCAAGACAGGTTCTACGAGCAGTACTTC. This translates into CASSQDRFYEQYF.

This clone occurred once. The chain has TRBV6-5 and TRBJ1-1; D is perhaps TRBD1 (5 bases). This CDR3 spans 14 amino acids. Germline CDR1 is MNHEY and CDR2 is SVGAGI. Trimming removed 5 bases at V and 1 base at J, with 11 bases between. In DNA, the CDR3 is TGTGCCAGCAGTCGCGGGACGGGGAACACTGAAGCTTTCTTT. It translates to CASSRGTGNTEAFF.

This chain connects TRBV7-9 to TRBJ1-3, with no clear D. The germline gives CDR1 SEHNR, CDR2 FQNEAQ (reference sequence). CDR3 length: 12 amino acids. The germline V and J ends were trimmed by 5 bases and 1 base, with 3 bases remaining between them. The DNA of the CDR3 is TGTGCCAGCAGCCCTTCTGGAAACACCATATATTTT. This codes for CASSPSGNTIYF.

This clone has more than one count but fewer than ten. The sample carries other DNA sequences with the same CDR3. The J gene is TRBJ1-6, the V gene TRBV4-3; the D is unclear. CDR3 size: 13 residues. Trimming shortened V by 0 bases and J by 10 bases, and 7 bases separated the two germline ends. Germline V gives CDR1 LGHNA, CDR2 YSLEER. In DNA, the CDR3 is TGCGCCAGCAGCCAAGATCGTGGCTCACCCCTCCACTTT. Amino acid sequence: CASSQDRGSPLHF.

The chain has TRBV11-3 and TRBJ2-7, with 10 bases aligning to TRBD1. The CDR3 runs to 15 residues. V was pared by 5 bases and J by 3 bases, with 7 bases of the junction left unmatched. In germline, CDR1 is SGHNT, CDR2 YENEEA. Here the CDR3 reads CASSRGQGSDYEQYF. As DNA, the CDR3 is TGTGCCAGCAGCCGGGGACAGGGGAGTGACTACGAGCAGTACTTC.

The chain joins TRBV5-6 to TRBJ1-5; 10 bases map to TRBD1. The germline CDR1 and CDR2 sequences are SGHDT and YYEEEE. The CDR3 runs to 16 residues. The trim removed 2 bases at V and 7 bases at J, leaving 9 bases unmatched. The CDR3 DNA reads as TGTGCCAGCAGCTTCATGGGACAGGGGTCATTGCAGCCCCAGCATTTT. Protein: CASSFMGQGSLQPQHF.

The CDR3 spells CASSLGVPTDTQYF. The CDR3 DNA is TGTGCCAGCAGCTTAGGAGTCCCTACAGATACGCAGTATTTT. The chain employs TRBV11-3 and TRBJ2-3; D is unclear. Per the germline V gene, CDR1 is SGHNT and CDR2 is YENEEA. V lost 1 base to trimming and J lost 3 bases, with 8 bases between them. This CDR3 is 14 amino acids long.

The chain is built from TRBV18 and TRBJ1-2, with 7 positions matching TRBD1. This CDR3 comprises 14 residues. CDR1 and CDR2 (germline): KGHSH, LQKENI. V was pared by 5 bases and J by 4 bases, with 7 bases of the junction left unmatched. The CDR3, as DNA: TGTGCCAGCTCATCCGGAGGGGGCAGCTATGGCTACACCTTC. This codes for CASSSGGGSYGYTF.

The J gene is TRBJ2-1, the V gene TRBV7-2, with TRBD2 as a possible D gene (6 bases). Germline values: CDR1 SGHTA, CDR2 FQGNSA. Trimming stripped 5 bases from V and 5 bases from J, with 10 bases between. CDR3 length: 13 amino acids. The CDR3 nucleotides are TGTGCCAGCAGCACGGGACTGAACAATGAGCAGTTCTTC. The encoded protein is CASSTGLNNEQFF.

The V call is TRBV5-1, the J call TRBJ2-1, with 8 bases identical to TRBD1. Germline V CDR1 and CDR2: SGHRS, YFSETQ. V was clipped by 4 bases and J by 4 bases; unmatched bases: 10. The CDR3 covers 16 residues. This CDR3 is CASSQTLGQGYNEQFF. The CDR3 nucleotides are TGCGCCAGCAGCCAGACTCTAGGACAGGGTTACAATGAGCAGTTCTTC.

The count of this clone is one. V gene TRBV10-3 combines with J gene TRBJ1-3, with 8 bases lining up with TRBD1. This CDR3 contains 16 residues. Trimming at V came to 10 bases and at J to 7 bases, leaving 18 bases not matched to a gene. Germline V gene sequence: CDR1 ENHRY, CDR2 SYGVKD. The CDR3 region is CATLYPGTGVYNTIYF. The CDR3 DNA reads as TGTGCCACACTATATCCCGGGACAGGAGTCTACAACACCATATATTTT.

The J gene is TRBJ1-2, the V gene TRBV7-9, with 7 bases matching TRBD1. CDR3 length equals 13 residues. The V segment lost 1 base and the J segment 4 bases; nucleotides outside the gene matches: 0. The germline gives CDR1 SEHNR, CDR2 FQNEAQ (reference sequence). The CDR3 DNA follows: TGTGCCAGCAGCTTAGGGACAGGCTATGGCTACACCTTC. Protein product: CASSLGTGYGYTF.

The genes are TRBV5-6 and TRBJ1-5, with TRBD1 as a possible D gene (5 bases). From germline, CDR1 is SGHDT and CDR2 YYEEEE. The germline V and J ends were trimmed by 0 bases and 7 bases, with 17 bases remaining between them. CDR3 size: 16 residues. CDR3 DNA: TGTGCCAGCAGCTTGGCCATTAATCAGGGTTTGCAGCCCCAGCATTTT. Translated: CASSLAINQGLQPQHF.

The CDR3, as DNA: TGTGCCAGCTCACCAGGACAGGGGGCAACTAATGAAAAACTGTTTTTT. Protein: CASSPGQGATNEKLFF. J is TRBJ1-4 and V is TRBV18, with TRBD1 matching 10 bases. The CDR3 spans 16 residues. Germline values: CDR1 KGHSH, CDR2 LQKENI. V shed 2 bases and J 0 bases; nucleotides not matched to a gene: 0.

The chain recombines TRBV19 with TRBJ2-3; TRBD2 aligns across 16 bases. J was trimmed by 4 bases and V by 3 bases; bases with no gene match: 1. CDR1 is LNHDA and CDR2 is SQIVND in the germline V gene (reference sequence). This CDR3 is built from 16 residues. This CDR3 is CASSMGTSGGADTQYF. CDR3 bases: TGTGCCAGTAGTATGGGGACTAGCGGGGGGGCAGATACGCAGTATTTT.

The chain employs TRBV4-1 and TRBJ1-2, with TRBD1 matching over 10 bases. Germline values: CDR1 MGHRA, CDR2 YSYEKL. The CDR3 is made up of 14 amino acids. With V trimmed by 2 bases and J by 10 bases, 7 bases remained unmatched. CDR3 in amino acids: CASSQPAGTGVYTF. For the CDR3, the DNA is TGCGCCAGCAGCCAACCTGCCGGGACAGGGGTCTACACCTTC.

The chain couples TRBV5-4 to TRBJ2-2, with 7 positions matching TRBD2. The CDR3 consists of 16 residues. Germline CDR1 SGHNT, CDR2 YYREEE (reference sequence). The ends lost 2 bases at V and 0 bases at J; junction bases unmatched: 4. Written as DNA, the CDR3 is TGTGCCAGCAGCTTACCGACTAGCCCGAACACCGGGGAGCTGTTTTTT. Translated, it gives CASSLPTSPNTGELFF.

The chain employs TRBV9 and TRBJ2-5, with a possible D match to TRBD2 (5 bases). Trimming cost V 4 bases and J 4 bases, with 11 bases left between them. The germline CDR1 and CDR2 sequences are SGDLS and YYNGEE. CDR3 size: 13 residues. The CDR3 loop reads CASSTTRGETQYF. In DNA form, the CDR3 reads TGTGCCAGCAGCACTACCCGGGGAGAGACCCAGTACTTC. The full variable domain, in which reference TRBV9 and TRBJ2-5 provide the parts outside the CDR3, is DSGVTQTPKHLITATGQRVTLRCSPRSGDLSVYWYQQSLDQGLQFLIQYYNGEERAKGNILERFSAQQFPDLHSELNLSSLELGDSALYFCASSTTRGETQYFGPGTRLLVL.

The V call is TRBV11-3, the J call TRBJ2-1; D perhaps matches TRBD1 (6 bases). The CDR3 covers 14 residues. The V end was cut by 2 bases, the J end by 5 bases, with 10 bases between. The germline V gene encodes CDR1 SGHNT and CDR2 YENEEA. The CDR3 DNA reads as TGTGCCAGCAGCTTATTTGGGGGCAACAATGAGCAGTTCTTC. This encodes CASSLFGGNNEQFF.

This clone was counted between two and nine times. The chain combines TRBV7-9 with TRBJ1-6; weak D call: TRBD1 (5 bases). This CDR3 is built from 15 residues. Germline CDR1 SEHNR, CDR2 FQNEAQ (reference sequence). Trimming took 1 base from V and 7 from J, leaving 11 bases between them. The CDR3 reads CASSLGQGTNSPLHF. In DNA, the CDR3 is TGTGCCAGCAGCTTAGGCCAGGGTACGAATTCACCCCTCCACTTT.

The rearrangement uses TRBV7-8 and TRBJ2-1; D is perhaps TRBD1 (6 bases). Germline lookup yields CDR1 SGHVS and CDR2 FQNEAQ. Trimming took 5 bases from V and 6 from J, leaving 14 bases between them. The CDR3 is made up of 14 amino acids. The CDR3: CASSLSGAVNEQFF. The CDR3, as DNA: TGTGCCAGCAGCCTATCAGGGGCGGTCAATGAGCAGTTCTTC.

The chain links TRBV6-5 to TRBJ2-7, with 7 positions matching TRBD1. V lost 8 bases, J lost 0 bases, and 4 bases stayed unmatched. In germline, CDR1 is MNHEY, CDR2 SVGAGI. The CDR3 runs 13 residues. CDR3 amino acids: CASGDSSSYEQYF. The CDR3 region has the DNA TGTGCCAGCGGGGACAGCAGCTCCTACGAGCAGTACTTC.